These 26 T cell receptor beta chains came from one sample sequenced in a study of T cell repertoires in aging, cancer and after chemotherapy. The template was genomic DNA from peripheral blood, not RNA. Rearranged V-D-J TRB sequences were amplified with a mixed TRB-A/B primer pool. TCRdb re-called the multiplex PCR reads with MiXCR, one entry per CDR3 protein. Among about 17,000 distinct CDR3 sequences listed, roughly half were seen once. The source material was blood. These TCRs come from a human donor in good health.

This clonotype is termed medium-sized. The chain has TRBV29-1 and TRBJ2-3; 8 bases line up with TRBD2. V shed 7 bases, J shed 5 bases, and the junction held 8 bases outside the gene matches. Germline CDR1 reads SQVTM; CDR2 reads ANQGSEA. The CDR3 runs to 13 residues. The CDR3 bases are TGCAGCGGGGTTTTAGCGGGAAAAGATACGCAGTATTTT. Its protein product is CSGVLAGKDTQYF.

The chain joins TRBV5-6 to TRBJ2-7, with 9 positions matching TRBD1. The CDR3 totals 14 residues. Germline-derived CDR1 and CDR2 are SGHDT and YYEEEE. The V segment lost 3 bases and the J segment 5 bases; nucleotides outside the gene matches: 6. CDR3 DNA: TGTGCCAGCAGCTCCCGGGACAGGGACCACGAGCAGTACTTC. It is translated as CASSSRDRDHEQYF.

This chain links TRBV27 with TRBJ2-5; a weak D match, TRBD2 (5 bases). Trimming stripped 3 bases from V and 2 bases from J, with 10 bases between. The CDR3 loop spans 14 amino acids. Germline V gene sequence: CDR1 MNHEY, CDR2 SMNVEV (reference sequence). The CDR3 is CASSFQRMQETQYF. The CDR3 DNA is TGTGCCAGCAGTTTTCAGCGGATGCAAGAGACCCAGTACTTC.

V is TRBV29-1 and J is TRBJ2-1; no firm D call. Trimming cost V 2 bases and J 6 bases, with 5 bases left between them. CDR1 and CDR2 (germline): SQVTM, ANQGSEA. The CDR3 spans 11 residues. DNA of the CDR3: TGCAGCGTTGAATGGGGCAATGAGCAGTTCTTC. Protein sequence: CSVEWGNEQFF.

This rearrangement joins TRBV27 to TRBJ1-5; D is perhaps TRBD1 (6 bases). Deletions cut 5 bases from V and 1 base from J, with 12 bases between. This CDR3 is built from 15 residues. Germline CDR1 reads MNHEY; CDR2 reads SMNVEV (reference sequence). The CDR3 DNA sequence: TGTGCCAGCAGTCCCTCGACAGGAAGCAATCAGCCCCAGCATTTT. Translation gives CASSPSTGSNQPQHF.

This clonotype appeared a single time. J is TRBJ1-2 and V is TRBV27, with 8 bases that match TRBD1. Germline trimming cut 5 bases from V and 0 bases from J; bases unmatched to any gene: 11. Per germline, CDR1 MNHEY and CDR2 SMNVEV (reference sequence). The CDR3 extends over 17 amino acids. The CDR3 DNA reads TGTGCCAGCAGTCCTAGACAGGGGTTGGGGTCTAACTATGGCTACACCTTC. Translating gives CASSPRQGLGSNYGYTF.

V and J are TRBV18 and TRBJ2-5; 7 nucleotides line up with TRBD1. The junction had 3 bases not matched to a gene; V was cut back by 4 bases and J by 4 bases. The CDR3 runs 13 residues. Germline V gene data show CDR1 as KGHSH and CDR2 as LQKENI. CDR3 bases: TGTGCCAGCTCACTCAGGGACAGAGAGACCCAGTACTTC. It yields the protein CASSLRDRETQYF.

V and J are TRBV30 and TRBJ2-7, with 9 bases fitting TRBD1. The CDR3 loop spans 14 amino acids. Germline V gene sequence: CDR1 GTSNPN, CDR2 SVGIG (reference sequence). V shed 4 bases and J 3 bases; nucleotides not matched to a gene: 7. In DNA, the CDR3 is TGTGCCTGGACTCCCTCGGGACAGGGCTACGAGCAGTACTTC. This sequence encodes CAWTPSGQGYEQYF.

The gene calls are TRBV29-1 and TRBJ1-2; D possibly corresponds to TRBD1 (6 bases). The V and J ends lost 2 bases and 3 bases respectively, with 10 bases between them. The CDR3 is 13 amino acids. Germline CDR1 SQVTM, CDR2 ANQGSEA. The CDR3: CSVESGEDYGYTF. The DNA for the CDR3 is TGCAGCGTTGAATCAGGGGAGGACTATGGCTACACCTTC. Using reference TRBV29-1 and TRBJ1-2 for the parts outside the CDR3, the full variable domain is SAVISQKPSRDICQRGTSLTIQCQVDSQVTMMFWYRQQPGQSLTLIATANQGSEATYESGFVIDKFPISRPNLTFSTLTVSNMSPEDSSIYLCSVESGEDYGYTFGSGTRLTVV.

The V gene is TRBV18, the J gene TRBJ1-5; D gene uncertain. The length of the CDR3 is 13 residues. Trimming took 4 bases from V and 3 from J, leaving 7 bases between them. Germline V gene data show CDR1 as KGHSH and CDR2 as LQKENI. CDR3 amino acids: CASSQGLNQPQHF. The CDR3, as DNA: TGTGCCAGCTCACAAGGACTCAATCAGCCCCAGCATTTT.

With regard to this clonotype: One end of the junction does not line up with germline, which may come from a read error. This sequence joins TRBV19 and TRBJ2-1; TRBD2 matches 12 bases. The CDR3 extends over 15 amino acids. Germline V lookup: CDR1 LNHDA, CDR2 SQIVND (reference sequence). The CDR3: CASSNLAGGRNEQFF. CDR3 bases: TGTGCCAGCAGTAACCTAGCGGGAGGGCGCAATGAGCAGTTCTTC.

This clonotype was picked up a small number of times. The chain links TRBV29-1 to TRBJ1-1; D is unresolved. The CDR3 contains 13 residues. Trimming stripped 3 bases from V and 4 bases from J, with 12 bases between. CDR1 and CDR2 (germline): SQVTM, ANQGSEA. The CDR3 reads CSVDPDRGTEAFF. CDR3 in DNA: TGCAGCGTTGATCCGGACCGGGGCACTGAAGCTTTCTTT.

This clonotype was seen a few times. This sequence joins TRBV29-1 and TRBJ2-5; D is ambiguous. The germline V and J ends were trimmed by 6 bases and 0 bases, with 11 bases remaining between them. The CDR3 sequence is 13 residues long. Per germline, CDR1 SQVTM and CDR2 ANQGSEA. In DNA form, the CDR3 reads TGCAGCGTCAATGGGGATAACCAAGAGACCCAGTACTTC. This translates into CSVNGDNQETQYF.

Judged by abundance, this clonotype is medium-sized. V usage is TRBV11-1 and J usage is TRBJ2-6, with unresolved D. The ends were cut back, 4 bases at V and 9 bases at J, with 10 bases in the middle. The germline gives CDR1 SGHAT, CDR2 FQDESV (reference sequence). The CDR3 covers 13 residues. CDR3 nucleotide sequence: TGTGCCAGCAGCTCCCGCCGGAACAACGTCCTGACTTTC. Encoded protein: CASSSRRNNVLTF.

The V call is TRBV29-1, the J call TRBJ1-5, with TRBD1 matching over 8 bases. The CDR3 totals 12 residues. The J segment lost 6 bases and the V segment lost 6 bases, leaving 4 bases of the junction unmatched. Per the germline V gene, CDR1 is SQVTM and CDR2 is ANQGSEA. The CDR3 region has the DNA TGCAGCGTAGGACAGGGATCTCAGCCCCAGCATTTT. It codes for CSVGQGSQPQHF.

Only a few counts were recorded for this clonotype. The chain combines TRBV18 with TRBJ2-7; 11 bases line up with TRBD2. The V and J ends lost 2 bases and 2 bases, in that order; junction bases with no gene match: 2. Germline-derived CDR1 and CDR2 are KGHSH and LQKENI. This CDR3 region has 15 residues. CDR3 amino acids: CASSPLAGGAYEQYF. DNA for the CDR3: TGTGCCAGCTCACCATTAGCGGGAGGGGCCTACGAGCAGTACTTC.

The V and J genes are TRBV5-3 and TRBJ2-3; 9 nucleotides agree with TRBD2. TRBV5-3 is classed as an ORF, of uncertain function. The J segment lost 0 bases and the V segment lost 4 bases, leaving 9 bases of the junction unmatched. CDR3 length: 17 amino acids. DNA for the CDR3: TGTGCCAGAAGCCTCACTCCTACTAGCGGGAGCACAGATACGCAGTATTTT. Translated: CARSLTPTSGSTDTQYF.

This chain links TRBV30 with TRBJ1-5; D remains unclear. The CDR3 is made up of 14 amino acids. Deletions cut 0 bases from V and 5 bases from J, with 11 bases between. Germline V gene sequence: CDR1 GTSNPN, CDR2 SVGIG (reference sequence). The CDR3 spells CAWSVRSKDQPQHF. The CDR3 DNA reads TGTGCCTGGAGTGTACGGTCGAAAGATCAGCCCCAGCATTTT.

This clonotype has more than one count but fewer than ten. CDR3 DNA: TGTGCCAGCAGTGACTCAGCGGAGAACAATGAGCAGTTCTTC. It codes for CASSDSAENNEQFF. The chain carries TRBV6-4 and TRBJ2-1, with TRBD2 as a possible D gene (5 bases). Germline V gene sequence: CDR1 MRHNA, CDR2 SNTAGT. This CDR3 is built from 14 residues. Between the trimmed V and J ends, which lost 0 bases and 5 bases, there was a span of 8 bases.

V and J are TRBV7-2 and TRBJ1-5, with 8 bases aligning to TRBD1. The germline gives CDR1 SGHTA, CDR2 FQGNSA. J lost 7 bases, V lost 4 bases, and 3 bases had no gene match. This CDR3 has 13 residues. CDR3 bases: TGTGCCAGCAGCTACAGGGGGGAGCAGCCCCAGCATTTT. It is translated as CASSYRGEQPQHF. Filled out from reference TRBV7-2 and TRBJ1-5, the complete variable domain reads GAGVSQSPSNKVTEKGKDVELRCDPISGHTALYWYRQSLGQGLEFLIYFQGNSAPDKSGLPSDRFSAERTGGSVSTLTIQRTQQEDSAVYLCASSYRGEQPQHFGDGTRLSIL.

This clonotype was counted a few times. The chain joins TRBV29-1 to TRBJ1-1; D is uncertain. V lost 2 bases and J lost 7, with 11 bases in between. Germline V gene lookup returns CDR1 SQVTM and CDR2 ANQGSEA. The CDR3 has 12 amino acids. For the CDR3, the DNA is TGCAGCGTTGAACGGCAGGTCGGTGAAGCTTTCTTT. Translating gives CSVERQVGEAFF.

V gene TRBV12-3 or TRBV12-4 combines with J gene TRBJ2-6; 7 bases match TRBD1. V was clipped by 1 base and J by 0 bases; unmatched bases: 0. This CDR3 has 16 amino acids. The CDR3 loop is CASSLGDSSGANVLTF. CDR3 DNA sequence: TGTGCCAGCAGTTTAGGGGACAGCTCTGGGGCCAACGTCCTGACTTTC.

Regarding this clonotype: At one of its ends the junction is not consistent with the germline gene, which may arise from a read error. The rearrangement joins TRBV5-1 to TRBJ2-3, with 14 bases that match TRBD2. Germline lookup yields CDR1 SGHRS and CDR2 YFSETQ. CDR3 length equals 19 residues. CDR3 region: CASSPAGLAGAWDTDTQYF. The CDR3 DNA is TGTGCCAGCAGCCCCGCGGGACTAGCGGGAGCATGGGACACAGATACGCAGTATTTT. Combining the CDR3 with reference TRBV5-1 and TRBJ2-3 gives the whole variable domain KAGVTQTPRYLIKTRGQQVTLSCSPISGHRSVSWYQQTPGQGLQFLFEYFSETQRNKGNFPGRFSGRQFSNSRSEMNVSTLELGDSALYLCASSPAGLAGAWDTDTQYFGPGTRLTVL.

The CDR3 is CASSQDVDKLFF. As DNA, the CDR3 is TGTGCCAGCAGTCAAGACGTCGACAAACTGTTTTTT. The genes are TRBV6-2 or TRBV6-3 and TRBJ1-4; D not certain. This CDR3 comprises 12 residues. V was cut by 5 bases and J by 11 bases, with 12 bases left in between. Per the germline V gene, CDR1 is MNHEY and CDR2 is SVGEGT.

By share of the sample, this clonotype is medium-sized. The chain is built from TRBV11-1 and TRBJ2-1; 7 nucleotides agree with TRBD2. This CDR3 has 13 amino acids. Germline loops: CDR1 SGHAT, CDR2 FQDESV (reference sequence). Trimming cost V 4 bases and J 10 bases; bases outside gene matches: 7. This chain's CDR3 is CASSSLERGEQFF. The CDR3 nucleotides read TGTGCCAGCAGCTCCCTCGAGCGGGGAGAGCAGTTCTTC.

This clonotype came up a few times. The chain recombines TRBV5-4 with TRBJ2-3; no reliable D call. CDR1 is SGHNT and CDR2 is YYREEE in the germline V gene (reference sequence). The CDR3 is made up of 15 amino acids. V shed 4 bases and J shed 7 bases, with 19 bases lying between them. The CDR3 here is CASSPETYGTNTQYF. CDR3 DNA: TGTGCCAGCAGCCCTGAGACTTACGGAACGAATACGCAGTATTTT.